A single sample is the source of the 13 T cell receptor beta chains below, sequenced in a study of T cell responses to AZD1222 COVID-19 vaccine. The repertoire was sequenced with immunoSEQ multiplex PCR; TCRdb's copy has only in-frame clones and lacks some. The table includes 160,000 or so clones, approximately 90% detected once. The sample here was peripheral blood, taken on day 0 of AZD1222 vaccination. These receptors originate from an adult in good health.

The rearrangement joins TRBV11-2 to TRBJ2-7; 9 nucleotides match TRBD2. The CDR3 has 15 residues. J gave up 3 bases and V 1 base, and 4 bases lay outside the gene matches. Germline CDR1 SGHAT, CDR2 FQNNGV. For the CDR3, the DNA is TGTGCCAGCAGCTTAGTTCTAGCGGGATACTACGAGCAGTACTTC. This translates into CASSLVLAGYYEQYF.

The chain recombines TRBV27 with TRBJ1-5; 9 bases are a match to TRBD1. V lost 3 bases to trimming and J lost 6 bases; unmatched junction nucleotides: 6. The germline V gene encodes CDR1 MNHEY and CDR2 SMNVEV (reference sequence). The CDR3 is made up of 15 amino acids. CDR3 DNA: TGTGCCAGCAGTTTCCCGGGACAGGGAGGTCAGCCCCAGCATTTT. Its protein product is CASSFPGQGGQPQHF.

The rearrangement joins TRBV6-6 to TRBJ2-1; 13 nucleotides match TRBD2. Germline CDR1 is MNHNY and CDR2 is SVGAGI (reference sequence). The CDR3 is 16 amino acids. Trimming cost V 6 bases and J 6 bases; bases outside gene matches: 8. CDR3 region: CASSRWTSGGSNEQFF. CDR3 nucleotide sequence: TGTGCCAGCAGCCGTTGGACTAGCGGGGGTAGCAATGAGCAGTTCTTC.

This chain uses TRBV28 with TRBJ2-3; D possibly matches TRBD1 or TRBD2 (5 bases each). This CDR3 has 15 residues. With 2 bases removed from V and 2 bases from J, the gap between germline ends came to 11 bases. Germline assignment: CDR1 MDHEN and CDR2 SYDVKM. The CDR3: CASSLGGVFTDTQYF. In nucleotides, the CDR3 is TGTGCCAGCAGTTTAGGGGGAGTATTCACAGATACGCAGTATTTT.

The chain uses TRBV7-3 and TRBJ2-5, with D unresolved. The CDR3 consists of 13 residues. CDR1 and CDR2 (germline): SGHTA, FQGTGA. V gave up 5 bases and J gave up 1 base, with 8 bases separating them. DNA for the CDR3: TGTGCCAGCAGCGCACAGCCCCAAGAGACCCAGTACTTC. This codes for CASSAQPQETQYF.

The chain employs TRBV19 and TRBJ2-7; TRBD2 matches at 9 bases. J was trimmed by 3 bases and V by 5 bases; bases with no gene match: 5. The CDR3 length is 14 residues. Germline V gene sequence: CDR1 LNHDA, CDR2 SQIVND (reference sequence). CDR3 DNA: TGTGCCAGTAGTTTTAGCGGGAGTCGCTACGAGCAGTACTTC. This translates into CASSFSGSRYEQYF.

The table lists this clone with a few counts. The chain is built from TRBV2 and TRBJ1-2; maybe TRBD1 (5 bases). There are 13 residues in the CDR3. Between the trimmed V and J ends, which lost 7 bases and 8 bases, there was a span of 17 bases. The germline V gene has CDR1 SNHLY and CDR2 FYNNEI. The DNA of the CDR3 is TGTGCCAGCATAAAGGAGCAGGGTTACGGCTACACCTTC. Amino acids: CASIKEQGYGYTF.

The chain combines TRBV2 with TRBJ1-6; D is ambiguous. Trimming removed 6 bases at V and 10 bases at J, with 10 bases between. The V gene's germline CDR1 is SNHLY and CDR2 FYNNEI. This CDR3 region has 12 residues. CDR3 protein: CASSGLTSPLHF. The CDR3 region has the DNA TGTGCCAGCAGCGGGTTGACCTCACCCCTCCACTTT.

CDR3 in amino acids: CASSITGQGSSETQYF. The CDR3, as DNA: TGTGCCAGTAGTATAACAGGACAGGGGTCGAGCGAGACCCAGTACTTC. The chain employs TRBV19 and TRBJ2-5; TRBD1 matches at 9 bases. J lost 5 bases, V lost 2 bases, and 9 bases had no gene match. Germline assignment: CDR1 LNHDA and CDR2 SQIVND (reference sequence). This CDR3 contains 16 residues.

J is TRBJ2-5 and V is TRBV12-3 or TRBV12-4; D is undetermined. The CDR3 spans 13 residues. V shed 5 bases and J shed 6 bases, with 13 bases lying between them. The CDR3 nucleotides are TGTGCCAGCAGTCGACGTCTAGGGCAGACCCAGTACTTC. It encodes CASSRRLGQTQYF.

This rearrangement joins TRBV2 to TRBJ1-2, with 9 bases that match TRBD1. The CDR3 spans 15 residues. The germline V gene has CDR1 SNHLY and CDR2 FYNNEI. The V and J ends lost 6 bases and 7 bases, in that order; junction bases with no gene match: 12. The CDR3 here is CASRGARQGGLGYTF. The CDR3 DNA sequence: TGTGCCAGCAGGGGAGCCCGACAGGGGGGACTTGGCTACACCTTC.

The genes are TRBV24-1 and TRBJ1-5, with TRBD1 as a possible D gene (5 bases). The V end lost 2 bases, the J end lost 2 bases, and 12 bases lay between the germline ends. The CDR3 consists of 16 residues. In germline, CDR1 is KGHDR, CDR2 SFDVKD. CDR3 loop: CATSDSAPGGNQPQHF. The CDR3 bases are TGTGCCACCAGTGATTCCGCCCCGGGGGGCAATCAGCCCCAGCATTTT.

V is TRBV7-9 and J is TRBJ1-1, with unresolved D. V was clipped by 0 bases and J by 1 base, with 6 bases between them. Germline V gene sequence: CDR1 SEHNR, CDR2 FQNEAQ (reference sequence). CDR3 length: 14 residues. In DNA, the CDR3 is TGTGCCAGCAGCTTAGCGGGCAGGAACACTGAAGCTTTCTTT. Its translation is CASSLAGRNTEAFF. Filled out from reference TRBV7-9 and TRBJ1-1, the complete variable domain reads DTGVSQNPRHKITKRGQNVTFRCDPISEHNRLYWYRQTLGQGPEFLTYFQNEAQLEKSRLLSDRFSAERPKGSFSTLEIQRTEQGDSAMYLCASSLAGRNTEAFFGQGTRLTVV.